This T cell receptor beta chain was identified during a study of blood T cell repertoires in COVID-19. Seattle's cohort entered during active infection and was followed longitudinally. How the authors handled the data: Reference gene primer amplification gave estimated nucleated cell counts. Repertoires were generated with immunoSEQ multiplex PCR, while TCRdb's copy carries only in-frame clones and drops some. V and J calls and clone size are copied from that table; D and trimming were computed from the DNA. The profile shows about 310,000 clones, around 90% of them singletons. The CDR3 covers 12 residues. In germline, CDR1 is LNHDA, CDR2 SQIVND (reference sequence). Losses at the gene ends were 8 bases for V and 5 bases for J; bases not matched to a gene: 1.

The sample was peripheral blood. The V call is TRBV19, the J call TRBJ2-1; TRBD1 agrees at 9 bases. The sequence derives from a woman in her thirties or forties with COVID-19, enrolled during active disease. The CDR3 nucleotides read TGTGCCAGTCGGGACAGGGACAATGAGCAGTTCTTC. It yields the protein CASRDRDNEQFF.